The clone carrying this T cell receptor (beta chain) showed up just a few times. These data come from a study of regulatory T cells in long-lasting Graves disease. For the study at large: Antithyroid drug intake by newly diagnosed Graves' patients had lasted under 3 months.

The TCR beta library used iRepertoire HTBI primers with Arm-PCR amplification of CDR3. From the multiplex PCR reads, TCRdb called clonotypes with MiXCR, one entry per CDR3 protein. The sample has 410,000 or so distinct CDR3 sequences, 15% seen once. Specified time point: newly diagnosed GD, antithyroid drugs for less than 3 months. The TCR library was made from RNA that had been extracted from PBMCs in TRIzol. Germline V gives CDR1 SGHAT, CDR2 FQNNGV. The CDR3 is made up of 17 amino acids. V lost 3 bases and J lost 4; bases outside the gene matches: 9. This sample was also put to use in a study of T cells in Graves' hyperthyroidism and ophthalmopathy. That work adds: TCR CDR3 regions were first amplified by RT-PCR with HTBI primers. Most thyroid-expanded clonotypes above 0.001 were also found in blood.

This specimen consisted of peripheral blood mononuclear cells (PBMCs), obtained at new diagnosis, from a patient treated with antithyroid drugs. The sequence derives from a woman aged 25 to 45 with Graves disease. This sequence joins TRBV11-2 and TRBJ2-2, with 9 bases lining up with TRBD2. CDR3 protein: CASSFIAGVGSTGELFF. Written as DNA, the CDR3 is TGTGCCAGCAGCTTTATAGCGGGAGTAGGTAGCACCGGGGAGCTGTTTTTT. The whole variable domain, remainder taken from reference TRBV11-2 and TRBJ2-2, is EAGVAQSPRYKIIEKRQSVAFWCNPISGHATLYWYQQILGQGPKLLIQFQNNGVVDDSQLPKDRFSAERLKGVDSTLKIQPAKLEDSAVYLCASSFIAGVGSTGELFFGEGSRLTVL.